Detailed here is one TCR beta chain. This sample was included in a study of shared clonotypes between healthy human individuals. Looking at the study overall: The study enrolled a couple of women and three men aged 18 to 49.

Trimming left V 4 bases short and J 4 bases short, with 5 bases between. The CDR3 is 13 amino acids. From germline, CDR1 is SGHAT and CDR2 FQNNGV. The authors ran the assay at deep level. The protocol was immunoSEQ multiplex PCR, while the TCRdb copy is restricted to in-frame clones and leaves out a portion. The sample comprises about 2,500,000 clones, approximately 90% of which are singletons, and around 0.15% rests with the top ten. The gene calls are TRBV11-2 and TRBJ2-6; the D is unclear. The specimen sequenced was naive CD4+ T cells sorted from blood. Subset specified: CD45RA+ positively selected. The TCR originated in a man between 18 and 35 years old in good health. CDR3 amino acids: CASSSYGANVLTF. CDR3 nucleotides: TGTGCCAGCAGCTCTTACGGGGCCAACGTCCTGACTTTC.